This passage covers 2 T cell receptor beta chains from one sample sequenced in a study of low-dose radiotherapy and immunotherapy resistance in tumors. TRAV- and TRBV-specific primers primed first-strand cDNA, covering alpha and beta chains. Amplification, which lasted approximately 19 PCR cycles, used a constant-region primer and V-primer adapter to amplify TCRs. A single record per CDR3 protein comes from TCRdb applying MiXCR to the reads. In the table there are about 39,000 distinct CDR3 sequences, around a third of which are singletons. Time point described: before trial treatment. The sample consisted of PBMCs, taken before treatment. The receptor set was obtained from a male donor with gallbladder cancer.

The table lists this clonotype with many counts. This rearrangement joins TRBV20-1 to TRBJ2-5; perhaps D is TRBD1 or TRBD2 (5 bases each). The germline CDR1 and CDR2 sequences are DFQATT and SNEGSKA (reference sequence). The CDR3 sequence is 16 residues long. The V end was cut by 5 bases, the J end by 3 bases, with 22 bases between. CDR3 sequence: CSASTRTRGKKETQYF. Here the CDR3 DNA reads TGCAGTGCTTCCACCCGGACGAGGGGAAAAAAAGAGACCCAGTACTTC.

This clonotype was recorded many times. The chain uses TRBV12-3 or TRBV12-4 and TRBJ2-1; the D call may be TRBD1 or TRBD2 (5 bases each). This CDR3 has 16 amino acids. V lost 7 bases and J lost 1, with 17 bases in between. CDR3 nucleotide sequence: TGTGCCAGCAAACCCTCCGGGACCGAATCCTACAATGAGCAGTTCTTC. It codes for CASKPSGTESYNEQFF.